This TCR beta chain emerged from a study of OX40 agonist ivuxolimab in advanced cancers. About the study as a whole: Ivuxolimab was a fully human IgG2 agonistic monoclonal antibody targeting the costimulatory receptor OX40 (CD134). Intravenous ivuxolimab was administered to patients every 2 weeks at six dose levels: 0.01, 0.1, 0.3, 1.5, 3 and 10 mg/kg. Of the 50 to 55 dose-escalation patients, hepatocellular carcinoma was present in around 20, melanoma in around 15, renal cell carcinoma in 9 and head and neck cancer in 9. The paper covers the monotherapy dose-escalation part of the phase I ivuxolimab trial, which included N ≈ 50 patients. In the dose-escalation cohort, 75% to 90% of patients were male, and the mean age was approximately 60 years with a range of roughly 23 to 79. Patients were allowed to have had prior anti-PD-1, anti-PD-L1 or anti-CTLA-4 therapy, and approximately 39% of the dose-escalation patients had been treated with checkpoint inhibitors. Peripheral TCRbeta sequencing aimed to test whether ivuxolimab altered TCR sequence diversity and caused clonal T-cell expansion. Partial responses were achieved by three dose-escalation patients, of whom one had hepatocellular carcinoma and two had cutaneous melanoma.

Worth noting for this clone: Which antigen it targets is not known. Within one base of it there is no much larger clone, and no base qualities were kept.

Including cysteine and phenylalanine, the CDR3 has 18 amino acids. The sequence is cut down to CDR3 DNA, 54 bases in frame from base 1. As encoded in the germline V gene (reference sequence), CDR1 is LNHDA while CDR2 is SQIVND. Ends trimmed: V by 3 bases, J by 5 bases; bases unmatched to a gene: 15. Results and caveats for the whole study, not just this receptor: Low levels of normalized T-cell clonal expansion were also seen in some patients who did not respond. Antigen specificity was not determined for the clonally expanded peripheral T cells. After ivuxolimab, expanded clones were on average more numerous among CD8+ T cells than among CD4+ T cells. Clonal expansion of both CD4+ and CD8+ blood T cells was observed from baseline to week 6 at doses 0.1 to 3.0 mg/kg. Partial responders in the 0.1-3.0 mg/kg groups had among the lowest normalized peripheral clonal expansion, especially among CD8+ T cells.

The trial excluded patients who had a history of autoimmune disease or were on systemic immunosuppression. Peripheral blood for TCR sequencing was collected from all dose cohorts at baseline, on cycle 4 day 1, and on cycle 7 day 1. The samples were drawn from a first-in-human, open-label, multicenter phase I dose-escalation trial of ivuxolimab. Adults with locally advanced or metastatic head and neck squamous cell, hepatocellular, melanoma or renal cell carcinoma were enrolled in the trial. Before TCR sequencing, CD4+ and CD8+ T cells were separately sorted from peripheral blood. To sequence the TCRbeta CDR3 region, genomic DNA was isolated from the sorted cells. TCRbeta CDR3 regions were sequenced using the immunoSEQ Assay. Held by TCRdb, this immuneACCESS table contains in-frame sequences only and omits some clones. Under half of the omission traces to an unresolved V gene where checked; the cause of the rest is unknown. This sample has about 70,000 clones in its table, and 80% to 95% of those were observed once. About 8.3% of the sample belongs to the ten largest clones.

Sequences were derived from CD4+ or CD8+ T cells sorted from blood, sampled in a trial of the OX40 agonist ivuxolimab. The sequence was collected from an adult with an advanced solid tumor such as melanoma, head and neck, liver or kidney cancer. The rearrangement joined TRBV19 to TRBJ2-5; 10 bases in between match TRBD2. The CDR3 amino acid sequence is: CASSMVELAGVQAETQYF. The DNA is TGTGCCAGTAGTATGGTCGAGCTAGCGGGGGTCCAGGCGGAGACCCAGTACTTC.